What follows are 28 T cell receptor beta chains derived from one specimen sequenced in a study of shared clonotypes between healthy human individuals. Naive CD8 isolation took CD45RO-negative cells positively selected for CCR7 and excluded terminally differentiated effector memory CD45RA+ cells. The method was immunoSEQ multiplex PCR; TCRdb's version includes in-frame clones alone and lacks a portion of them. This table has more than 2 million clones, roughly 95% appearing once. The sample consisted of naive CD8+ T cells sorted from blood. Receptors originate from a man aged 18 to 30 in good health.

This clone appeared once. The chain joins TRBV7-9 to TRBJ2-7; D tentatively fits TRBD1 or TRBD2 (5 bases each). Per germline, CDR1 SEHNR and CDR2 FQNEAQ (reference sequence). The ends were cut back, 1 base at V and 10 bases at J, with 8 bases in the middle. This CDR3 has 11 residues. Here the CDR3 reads CASSLGGVQYF. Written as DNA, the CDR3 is TGTGCCAGCAGCTTAGGAGGGGTCCAGTACTTC.

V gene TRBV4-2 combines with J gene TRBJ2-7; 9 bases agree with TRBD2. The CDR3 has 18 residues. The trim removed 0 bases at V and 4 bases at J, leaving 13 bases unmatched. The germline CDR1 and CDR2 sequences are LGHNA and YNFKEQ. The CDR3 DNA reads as TGTGCCAGCAGCCAAGACTCCCCTAGTGTAGCGGGAGATTACGAGCAGTACTTC. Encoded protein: CASSQDSPSVAGDYEQYF.

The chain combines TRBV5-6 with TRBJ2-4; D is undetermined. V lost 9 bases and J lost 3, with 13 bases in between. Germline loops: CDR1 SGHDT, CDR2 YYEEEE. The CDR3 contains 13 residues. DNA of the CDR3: TGTGCCACCGAGGAAGGCGGCAAAAACATTCAGTACTTC. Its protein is CATEEGGKNIQYF.

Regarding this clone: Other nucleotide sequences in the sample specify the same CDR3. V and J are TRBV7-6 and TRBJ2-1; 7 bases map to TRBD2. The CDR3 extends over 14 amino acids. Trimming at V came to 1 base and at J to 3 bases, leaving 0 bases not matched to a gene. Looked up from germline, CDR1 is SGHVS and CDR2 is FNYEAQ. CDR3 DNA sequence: TGTGCCAGCAGCTTAGGCGGGAGCTACAATGAGCAGTTCTTC. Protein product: CASSLGGSYNEQFF.

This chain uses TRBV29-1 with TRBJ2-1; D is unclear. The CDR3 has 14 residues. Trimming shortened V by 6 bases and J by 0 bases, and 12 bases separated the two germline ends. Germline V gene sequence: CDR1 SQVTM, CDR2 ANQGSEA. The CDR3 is CSVGSKSSYNEQFF. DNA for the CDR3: TGCAGCGTGGGGTCCAAGAGCTCCTACAATGAGCAGTTCTTC.

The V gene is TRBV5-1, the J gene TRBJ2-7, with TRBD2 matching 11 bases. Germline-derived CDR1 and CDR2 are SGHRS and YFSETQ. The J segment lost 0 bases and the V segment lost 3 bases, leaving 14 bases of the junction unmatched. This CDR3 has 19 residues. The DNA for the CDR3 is TGCGCCAGCAGCTCAAGGGGTAGCGGGAGGGTCCCCAGCTCCTACGAGCAGTACTTC. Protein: CASSSRGSGRVPSSYEQYF.

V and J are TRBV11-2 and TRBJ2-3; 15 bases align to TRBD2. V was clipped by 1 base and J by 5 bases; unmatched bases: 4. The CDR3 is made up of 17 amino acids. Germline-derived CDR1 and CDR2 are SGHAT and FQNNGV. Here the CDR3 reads CASSLGTSGGARDTQYF. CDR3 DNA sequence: TGTGCCAGCAGCTTAGGGACTAGCGGGGGGGCAAGAGATACGCAGTATTTT. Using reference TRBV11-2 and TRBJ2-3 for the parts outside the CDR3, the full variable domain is EAGVAQSPRYKIIEKRQSVAFWCNPISGHATLYWYQQILGQGPKLLIQFQNNGVVDDSQLPKDRFSAERLKGVDSTLKIQPAKLEDSAVYLCASSLGTSGGARDTQYFGPGTRLTVL.

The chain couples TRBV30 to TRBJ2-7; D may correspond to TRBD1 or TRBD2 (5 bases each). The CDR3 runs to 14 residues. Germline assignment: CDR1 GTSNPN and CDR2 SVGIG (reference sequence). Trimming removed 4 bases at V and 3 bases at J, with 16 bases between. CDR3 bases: TGTGCCTGGAATAACCGGGACGGCCTCTACGAGCAGTACTTC. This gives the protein CAWNNRDGLYEQYF.

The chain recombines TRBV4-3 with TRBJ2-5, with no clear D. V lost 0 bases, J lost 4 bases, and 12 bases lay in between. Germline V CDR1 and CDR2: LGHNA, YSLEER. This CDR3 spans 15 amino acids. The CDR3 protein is CASSQDDAPTETQYF. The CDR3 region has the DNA TGCGCCAGCAGCCAAGATGACGCCCCCACAGAGACCCAGTACTTC.

The CDR3 sequence is CASSQPGGELFF. The CDR3 DNA reads as TGCGCCAGCAGCCAGCCCGGGGGGGAGCTGTTTTTT. The chain has TRBV4-1 and TRBJ2-2; the D is unclear. Trimming pared 3 bases from V and 8 bases from J, leaving 7 bases between. The germline V gene has CDR1 MGHRA and CDR2 YSYEKL. CDR3 length: 12 amino acids.

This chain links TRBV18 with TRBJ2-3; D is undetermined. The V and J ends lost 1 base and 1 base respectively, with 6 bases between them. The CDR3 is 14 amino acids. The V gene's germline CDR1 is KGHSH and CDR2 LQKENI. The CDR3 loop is CASSPLHRTDTQYF. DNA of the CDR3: TGTGCCAGCTCACCACTTCACCGCACAGATACGCAGTATTTT.

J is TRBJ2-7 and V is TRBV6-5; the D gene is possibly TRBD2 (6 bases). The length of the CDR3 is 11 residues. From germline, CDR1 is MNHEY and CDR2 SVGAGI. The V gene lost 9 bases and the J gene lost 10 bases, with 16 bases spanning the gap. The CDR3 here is CASLEGTQQYF. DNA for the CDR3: TGTGCCAGTCTCGAGGGGACTCAACAGTACTTC.

In DNA form, the CDR3 reads TGCGCCAGCAGGGAGGACATCTACGAGCAGTACTTC. It yields the protein CASREDIYEQYF. This chain uses TRBV10-1 with TRBJ2-7; D is possibly TRBD1 or TRBD2 (5 bases each). CDR3 length equals 12 residues. CDR1 WNHNN and CDR2 SYGVQD come from the germline V gene (reference sequence). The V and J ends lost 6 bases and 3 bases respectively, with 9 bases between them.

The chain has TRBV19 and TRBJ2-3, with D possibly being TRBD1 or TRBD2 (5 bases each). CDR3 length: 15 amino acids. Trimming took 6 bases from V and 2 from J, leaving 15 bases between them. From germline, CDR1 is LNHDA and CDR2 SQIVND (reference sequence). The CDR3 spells CASRSRDGDTDTQYF. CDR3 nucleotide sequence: TGTGCCAGTAGATCCAGGGACGGAGACACAGATACGCAGTATTTT.

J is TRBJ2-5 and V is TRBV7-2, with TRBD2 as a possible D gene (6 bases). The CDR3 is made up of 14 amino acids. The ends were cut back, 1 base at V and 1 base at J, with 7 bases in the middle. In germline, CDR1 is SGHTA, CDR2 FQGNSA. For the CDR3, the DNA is TGTGCCAGCAGCTTAGTGGGGGGCCAAGAGACCCAGTACTTC. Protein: CASSLVGGQETQYF.

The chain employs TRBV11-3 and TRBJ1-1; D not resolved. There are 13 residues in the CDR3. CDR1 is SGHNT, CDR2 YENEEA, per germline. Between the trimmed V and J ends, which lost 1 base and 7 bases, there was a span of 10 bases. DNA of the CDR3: TGTGCCAGCAGCTTAGGCCACTCGGTTGAAGCTTTCTTT. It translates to CASSLGHSVEAFF.

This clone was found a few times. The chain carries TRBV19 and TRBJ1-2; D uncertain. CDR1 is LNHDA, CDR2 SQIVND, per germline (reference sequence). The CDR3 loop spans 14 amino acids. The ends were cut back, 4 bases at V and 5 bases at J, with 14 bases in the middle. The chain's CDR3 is CASSSRTVLYGYTF. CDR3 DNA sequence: TGTGCCAGTAGTAGCCGGACGGTTTTATATGGCTACACCTTC.

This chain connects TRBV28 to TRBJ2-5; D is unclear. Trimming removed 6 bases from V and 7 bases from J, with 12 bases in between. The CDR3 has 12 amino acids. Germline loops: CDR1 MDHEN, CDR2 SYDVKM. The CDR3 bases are TGTGCCAGCAGCCAGGCCTGGGGGACCCAGTACTTC. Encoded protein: CASSQAWGTQYF.

CDR3 in amino acids: CASSGDGGNSPLHF. DNA for the CDR3: TGTGCCAGCAGCGGTGATGGGGGTAATTCACCCCTCCACTTT. The V and J genes are TRBV9 and TRBJ1-6; D may be TRBD1 (5 bases). CDR1 and CDR2 from the germline V gene are SGDLS and YYNGEE. The CDR3 spans 14 residues. V was pared by 3 bases and J by 6 bases, with 10 bases between. Variable domain in full (rest from reference TRBV9 and TRBJ1-6): DSGVTQTPKHLITATGQRVTLRCSPRSGDLSVYWYQQSLDQGLQFLIQYYNGEERAKGNILERFSAQQFPDLHSELNLSSLELGDSALYFCASSGDGGNSPLHFGNGTRLTVT.

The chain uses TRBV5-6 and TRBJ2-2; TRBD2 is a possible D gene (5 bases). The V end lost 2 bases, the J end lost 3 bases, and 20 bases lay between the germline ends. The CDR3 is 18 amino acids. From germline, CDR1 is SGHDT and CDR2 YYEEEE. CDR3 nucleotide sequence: TGTGCCAGCAGCTTTCCCCGGGGTATTTTAGGGTACACCGGGGAGCTGTTTTTT. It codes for CASSFPRGILGYTGELFF.

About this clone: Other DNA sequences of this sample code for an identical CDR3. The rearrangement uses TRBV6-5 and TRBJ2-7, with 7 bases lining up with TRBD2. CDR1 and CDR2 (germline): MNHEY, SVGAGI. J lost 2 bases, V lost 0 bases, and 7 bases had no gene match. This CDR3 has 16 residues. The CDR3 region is CASSYSAGEAAYEQYF. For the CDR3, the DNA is TGTGCCAGCAGTTACTCTGCGGGAGAGGCGGCCTACGAGCAGTACTTC.

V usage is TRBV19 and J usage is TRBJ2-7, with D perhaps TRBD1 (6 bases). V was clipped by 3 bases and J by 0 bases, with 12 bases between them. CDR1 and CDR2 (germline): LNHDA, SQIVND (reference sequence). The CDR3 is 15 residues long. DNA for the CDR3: TGTGCCAGTAGTATGATGGACAGTAGCTCCTACGAGCAGTACTTC. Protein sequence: CASSMMDSSSYEQYF.

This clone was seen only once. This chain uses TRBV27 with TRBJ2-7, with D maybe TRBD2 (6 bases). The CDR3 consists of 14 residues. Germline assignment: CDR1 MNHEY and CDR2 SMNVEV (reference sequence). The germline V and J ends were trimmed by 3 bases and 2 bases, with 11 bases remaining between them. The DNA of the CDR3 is TGTGCCAGCAGTTTTGGCGGGAACACCTACGAGCAGTACTTC. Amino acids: CASSFGGNTYEQYF.

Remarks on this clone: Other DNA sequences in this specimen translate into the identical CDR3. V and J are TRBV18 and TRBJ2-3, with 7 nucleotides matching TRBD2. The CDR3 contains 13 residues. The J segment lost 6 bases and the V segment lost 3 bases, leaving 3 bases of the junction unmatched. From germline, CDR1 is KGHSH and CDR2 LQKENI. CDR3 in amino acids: CASSPGGSDTQYF. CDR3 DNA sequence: TGTGCCAGCTCACCCGGGGGGTCGGATACGCAGTATTTT.

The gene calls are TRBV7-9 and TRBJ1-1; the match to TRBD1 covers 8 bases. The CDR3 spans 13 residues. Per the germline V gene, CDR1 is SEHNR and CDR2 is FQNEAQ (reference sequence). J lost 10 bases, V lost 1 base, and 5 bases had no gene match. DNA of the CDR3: TGTGCCAGCAGCTTAGGCGTACAGGGGGGAGCTTTCTTT. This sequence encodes CASSLGVQGGAFF.

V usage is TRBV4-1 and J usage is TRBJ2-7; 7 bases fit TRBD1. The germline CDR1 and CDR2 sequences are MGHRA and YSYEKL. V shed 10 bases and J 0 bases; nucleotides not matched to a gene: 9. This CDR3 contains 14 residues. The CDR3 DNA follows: TGCGCCACCTCCATAGGGGACAGCTCCTACGAGCAGTACTTC. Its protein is CATSIGDSSYEQYF.

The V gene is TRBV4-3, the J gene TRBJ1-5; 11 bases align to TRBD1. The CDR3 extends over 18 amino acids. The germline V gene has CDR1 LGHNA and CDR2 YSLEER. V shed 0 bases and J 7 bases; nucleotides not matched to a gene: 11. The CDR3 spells CASSQDWLGTGGRQPQHF. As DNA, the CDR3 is TGCGCCAGCAGCCAAGATTGGCTTGGGACAGGGGGGCGACAGCCCCAGCATTTT.

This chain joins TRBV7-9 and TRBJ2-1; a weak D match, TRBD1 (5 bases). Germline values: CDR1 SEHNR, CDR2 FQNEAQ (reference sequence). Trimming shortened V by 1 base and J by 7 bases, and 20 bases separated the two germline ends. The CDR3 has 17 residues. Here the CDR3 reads CASSLGWGDPMVNEQFF. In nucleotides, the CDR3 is TGTGCCAGCAGCTTAGGGTGGGGCGACCCTATGGTGAATGAGCAGTTCTTC. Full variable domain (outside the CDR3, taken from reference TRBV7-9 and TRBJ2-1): DTGVSQNPRHKITKRGQNVTFRCDPISEHNRLYWYRQTLGQGPEFLTYFQNEAQLEKSRLLSDRFSAERPKGSFSTLEIQRTEQGDSAMYLCASSLGWGDPMVNEQFFGPGTRLTVL.